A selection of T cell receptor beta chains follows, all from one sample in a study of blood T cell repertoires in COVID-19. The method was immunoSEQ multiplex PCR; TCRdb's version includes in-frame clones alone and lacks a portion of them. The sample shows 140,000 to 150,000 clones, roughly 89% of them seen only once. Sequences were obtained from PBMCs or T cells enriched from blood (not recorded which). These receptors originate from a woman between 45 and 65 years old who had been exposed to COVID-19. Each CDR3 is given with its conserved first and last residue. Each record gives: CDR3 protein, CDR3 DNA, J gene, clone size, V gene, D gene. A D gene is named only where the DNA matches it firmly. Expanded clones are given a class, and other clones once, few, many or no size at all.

cdr3_aa: CASSFRLADTQYF
cdr3_nt: TGTGCCAGCAGCTTTCGACTAGCAGATACGCAGTATTTT
j_call: TRBJ2-3
clone_size: -
v_call: TRBV7-8
d_call: -

cdr3_aa: CASSVEVGGRVNTEAFF
cdr3_nt: TGTGCCAGCAGCGTAGAGGTAGGGGGAAGGGTGAACACTGAAGCTTTCTTT
j_call: TRBJ1-1
clone_size: -
v_call: TRBV9
d_call: -

cdr3_aa: CASSSPGQGLSNYGYTF
cdr3_nt: TGTGCCAGCAGTTCCCCGGGACAGGGGCTGTCTAACTATGGCTACACCTTC
j_call: TRBJ1-2
clone_size: -
v_call: TRBV28
d_call: TRBD1

cdr3_aa: CSARQGGSNTIYF
cdr3_nt: TGCAGCGCCCGACAGGGTGGCTCTAACACCATATATTTT
j_call: TRBJ1-3
clone_size: -
v_call: TRBV29-1
d_call: TRBD1

cdr3_aa: CATARGSEKLFF
cdr3_nt: TGTGCCACGGCTCGCGGGAGTGAAAAACTGTTTTTT
j_call: TRBJ1-4
clone_size: -
v_call: TRBV19
d_call: -

cdr3_aa: CASSRLTGDSPLHF
cdr3_nt: TGTGCCAGCAGCAGACTAACAGGGGATTCACCCCTCCACTTT
j_call: TRBJ1-6
clone_size: -
v_call: TRBV7-8
d_call: TRBD1

cdr3_aa: CASSVGTGWVETQYF
cdr3_nt: TGTGCCAGCAGCGTAGGCACGGGGTGGGTGGAGACCCAGTACTTC
j_call: TRBJ2-5
clone_size: -
v_call: TRBV9
d_call: -

cdr3_aa: CASSQFGGGTDTQYF
cdr3_nt: TGTGCCAGCAGCCAGTTTGGGGGAGGGACAGATACGCAGTATTTT
j_call: TRBJ2-3
clone_size: few
v_call: TRBV3-1/TRBV3-2
d_call: TRBD2

cdr3_aa: CASRPGIDGNTIYF
cdr3_nt: TGCGCCAGCAGGCCCGGGATTGATGGAAACACCATATATTTT
j_call: TRBJ1-3
clone_size: once
v_call: TRBV10-1
d_call: -

cdr3_aa: CASSVEAGGPTDTQYF
cdr3_nt: TGTGCCAGCAGCGTAGAAGCGGGGGGCCCCACAGATACGCAGTATTTT
j_call: TRBJ2-3
clone_size: -
v_call: TRBV9
d_call: TRBD2

cdr3_aa: CASSYGSGETNTGELFF
cdr3_nt: TGTGCCAGCAGTTACGGTAGCGGAGAGACGAACACCGGGGAGCTGTTTTTT
j_call: TRBJ2-2
clone_size: -
v_call: TRBV6-2/TRBV6-3
d_call: -

cdr3_aa: CASSQGDEQYF
cdr3_nt: TGTGCCAGCAGCCAAGGAGACGAGCAGTACTTC
j_call: TRBJ2-7
clone_size: -
v_call: TRBV4-2
d_call: -

cdr3_aa: CASMDQGVSPLHF
cdr3_nt: TGTGCCAGCATGGACCAGGGGGTTTCACCCCTCCACTTT
j_call: TRBJ1-6
clone_size: -
v_call: TRBV11-2
d_call: TRBD1

cdr3_aa: CASSLVNRRYPHEQYF
cdr3_nt: TGTGCCAGCAGCTTAGTGAATCGGAGATACCCCCACGAGCAGTACTTC
j_call: TRBJ2-7
clone_size: -
v_call: TRBV7-2
d_call: -

cdr3_aa: CASSLGITGTEQYF
cdr3_nt: TGTGCCAGCAGCTTGGGAATTACAGGGACCGAGCAGTACTTC
j_call: TRBJ2-7
clone_size: -
v_call: TRBV11-2
d_call: -

cdr3_aa: CASSLSAGAVGEKLFF
cdr3_nt: TGTGCCAGCAGTTTATCCGCAGGGGCGGTGGGGGAAAAACTGTTTTTT
j_call: TRBJ1-4
clone_size: -
v_call: TRBV27
d_call: -

cdr3_aa: CASSSTVEQYF
cdr3_nt: TGTGCCAGCAGTTCTACTGTGGAGCAGTACTTC
j_call: TRBJ2-7
clone_size: -
v_call: TRBV6-2/TRBV6-3
d_call: -

cdr3_aa: CASSLRTSLAPQYF
cdr3_nt: TGTGCCAGCAGCCTAAGGACTAGTTTGGCGCCCCAGTACTTC
j_call: TRBJ2-5
clone_size: -
v_call: TRBV3-1/TRBV3-2
d_call: TRBD2

cdr3_aa: CASSGSWGGTYNEQFF
cdr3_nt: TGTGCCAGCAGTGGATCATGGGGGGGGACCTACAATGAGCAGTTCTTC
j_call: TRBJ2-1
clone_size: -
v_call: TRBV6-4
d_call: TRBD2

cdr3_aa: CAWSRGADGEAFF
cdr3_nt: TGTGCCTGGAGCCGGGGGGCGGATGGGGAAGCTTTCTTT
j_call: TRBJ1-1
clone_size: -
v_call: TRBV30
d_call: -

cdr3_aa: CASSLRREAPSQQETQYF
cdr3_nt: TGTGCCAGCAGTCTTCGGCGGGAGGCCCCATCCCAACAAGAGACCCAGTACTTC
j_call: TRBJ2-5
clone_size: -
v_call: TRBV2
d_call: TRBD2

cdr3_aa: CASSAFTGGAYNEQFF
cdr3_nt: TGTGCCAGCAGTGCCTTTACAGGGGGGGCCTACAATGAGCAGTTCTTC
j_call: TRBJ2-1
clone_size: -
v_call: TRBV9
d_call: -

cdr3_aa: CASSPERPRYNEQFF
cdr3_nt: TGTGCCAGTAGTCCAGAGAGGCCCCGCTACAATGAGCAGTTCTTC
j_call: TRBJ2-1
clone_size: once
v_call: TRBV19
d_call: -

cdr3_aa: CAWTPLGQNSGNTIYF
cdr3_nt: TGTGCCTGGACCCCCCTCGGACAGAACTCTGGAAACACCATATATTTT
j_call: TRBJ1-3
clone_size: -
v_call: TRBV30
d_call: -

cdr3_aa: CASSRAATGETQYF
cdr3_nt: TGTGCCAGCAGCCGAGCCGCGACGGGAGAGACCCAGTACTTC
j_call: TRBJ2-5
clone_size: -
v_call: TRBV7-8
d_call: -

cdr3_aa: CASSYEAGSYNEQFF
cdr3_nt: TGTGCCAGCAGTTATGAGGCGGGCTCCTACAATGAGCAGTTCTTC
j_call: TRBJ2-1
clone_size: -
v_call: TRBV6-2/TRBV6-3
d_call: -

cdr3_aa: CASGGGGYGYTF
cdr3_nt: TGTGCCAGCGGAGGGGGCGGCTATGGCTACACCTTC
j_call: TRBJ1-2
clone_size: -
v_call: TRBV28
d_call: TRBD1

cdr3_aa: CASSFRTGMFSYEQYF
cdr3_nt: TGCGCCAGCAGCTTTCGGACAGGGATGTTTTCCTACGAGCAGTACTTC
j_call: TRBJ2-7
clone_size: -
v_call: TRBV4-1
d_call: TRBD1

cdr3_aa: CAISNGEFGNQPQHF
cdr3_nt: TGTGCCATCTCGAACGGGGAGTTCGGCAATCAGCCCCAGCATTTT
j_call: TRBJ1-5
clone_size: -
v_call: TRBV10-3
d_call: -

cdr3_aa: CASSAGSSSGANVLTF
cdr3_nt: TGTGCCAGCAGCGCCGGGAGCTCCTCTGGGGCCAACGTCCTGACTTTC
j_call: TRBJ2-6
clone_size: -
v_call: TRBV6-4
d_call: -

cdr3_aa: CASSPPVPGEAFF
cdr3_nt: TGTGCCAGCAGTCCCCCGGTGCCGGGTGAGGCGTTCTTC
j_call: TRBJ2-1
clone_size: -
v_call: TRBV27
d_call: -

cdr3_aa: CASRLAGAGGELFF
cdr3_nt: TGTGCCAGTAGACTAGCGGGAGCGGGCGGGGAGCTGTTTTTT
j_call: TRBJ2-2
clone_size: once
v_call: TRBV19
d_call: TRBD2

cdr3_aa: CASSTYDRDNSPLHF
cdr3_nt: TGTGCCAGCAGCACTTACGACAGGGACAATTCACCCCTCCACTTT
j_call: TRBJ1-6
clone_size: few
v_call: TRBV7-9
d_call: TRBD1

cdr3_aa: CASSHPAGGMGSPLHF
cdr3_nt: TGTGCCAGCAGCCATCCGGCGGGGGGAATGGGTTCACCCCTCCACTTT
j_call: TRBJ1-6
clone_size: -
v_call: TRBV14
d_call: -